This T cell receptor (beta chain) comes out of a study of T cells in Graves' hyperthyroidism and ophthalmopathy. The CDR3 is 15 amino acids. The germline gives CDR1 LGHDT, CDR2 YNNKEL (reference sequence). Trimming left V 4 bases short and J 0 bases short, with 10 bases between. From RNA transcripts, TCR beta CDR3 regions were amplified. When the TCR CDR3 underwent first-round RT-PCR, the HTBI primer set was used. Via MiXCR, TCRdb re-called the multiplex PCR reads, giving one row per CDR3 protein. The sample carries some 300,000 distinct CDR3 sequences, roughly 15% recorded once. The chain employs TRBV3-1 and TRBJ2-1, with D possibly being TRBD2 (6 bases). The specimen was blood. The sequence was collected from a man aged 30-40 years with Graves' hyperthyroidism. This CDR3 reads CASSPASDSYNEQFF. The DNA for the CDR3 is TGTGCCAGCAGCCCGGCTAGCGACTCCTACAATGAGCAGTTCTTC.